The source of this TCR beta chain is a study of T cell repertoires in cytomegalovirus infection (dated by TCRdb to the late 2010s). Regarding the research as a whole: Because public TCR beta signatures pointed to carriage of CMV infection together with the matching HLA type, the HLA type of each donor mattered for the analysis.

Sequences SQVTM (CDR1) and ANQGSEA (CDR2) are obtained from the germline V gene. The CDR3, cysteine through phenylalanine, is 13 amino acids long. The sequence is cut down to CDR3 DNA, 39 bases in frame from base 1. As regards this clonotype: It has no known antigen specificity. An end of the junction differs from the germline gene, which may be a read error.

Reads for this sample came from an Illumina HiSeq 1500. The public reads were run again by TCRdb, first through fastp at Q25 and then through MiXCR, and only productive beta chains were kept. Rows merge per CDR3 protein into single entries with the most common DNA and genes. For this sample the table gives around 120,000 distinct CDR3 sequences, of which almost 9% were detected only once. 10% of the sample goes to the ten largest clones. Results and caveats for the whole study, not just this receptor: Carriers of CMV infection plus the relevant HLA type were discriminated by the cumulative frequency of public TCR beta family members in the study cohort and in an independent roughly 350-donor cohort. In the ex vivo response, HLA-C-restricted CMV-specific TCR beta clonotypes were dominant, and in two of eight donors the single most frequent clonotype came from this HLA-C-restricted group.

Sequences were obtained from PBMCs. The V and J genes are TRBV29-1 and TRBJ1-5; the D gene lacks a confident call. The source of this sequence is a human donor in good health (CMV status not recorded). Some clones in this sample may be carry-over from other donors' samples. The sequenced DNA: TGCAGCGTCGCGGGGAGTAGCAATCAGACCCAGCATTTT. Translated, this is CSVAGSSNQTQHF.